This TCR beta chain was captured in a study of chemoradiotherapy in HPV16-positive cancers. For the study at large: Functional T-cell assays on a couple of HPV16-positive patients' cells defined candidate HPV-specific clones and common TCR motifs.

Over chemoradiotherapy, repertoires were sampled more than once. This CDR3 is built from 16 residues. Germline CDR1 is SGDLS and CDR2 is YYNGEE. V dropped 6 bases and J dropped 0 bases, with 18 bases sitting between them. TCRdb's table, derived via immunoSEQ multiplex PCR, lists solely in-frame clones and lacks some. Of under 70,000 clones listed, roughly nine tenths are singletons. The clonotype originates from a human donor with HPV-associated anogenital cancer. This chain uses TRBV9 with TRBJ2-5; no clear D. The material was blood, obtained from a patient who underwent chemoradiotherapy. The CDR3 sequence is CASTLPAIQYQETQYF. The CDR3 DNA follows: TGTGCCAGCACCCTACCTGCCATCCAGTACCAAGAGACCCAGTACTTC.